The present T cell receptor (beta chain) was sequenced within a study of T cell repertoires in cytomegalovirus infection. Across the whole study: Public TCR beta signatures were indicative of both CMV infection and a matching HLA type.

TCRdb re-called the reads with MiXCR, one entry per CDR3 protein. This sample yields tens of thousands of distinct CDR3 sequences, of which approximately 20% are seen a single time; about 48% belongs to the top ten. Regarding this clonotype: Its specificity is not known.

The CDR3 extends over 16 amino acids. V was clipped by 6 bases and J by 2 bases; unmatched bases: 4. The TCR was taken from a human donor in good health (CMV status not recorded). Some clones in this sample may be carry-over from other donors' samples. Material: CD8+ T cells from cultured PBMCs, obtained from culture after CMV antigen stimulation. The chain joins TRBV12-3 or TRBV12-4 to TRBJ2-2, with 12 bases fitting TRBD1. Here the CDR3 reads CASRPGTGGNTGELFF. The CDR3 coding sequence is TGTGCCAGCAGGCCTGGGACAGGGGGCAACACCGGGGAGCTGTTTTTT.